These T cell receptor beta chains were read from a single sample in a study of response to subunit inactivated influenza vaccine. TCRdb re-analysed the RT-PCR reads in MiXCR, keeping a single row per CDR3 protein. The table lists roughly 500,000 distinct CDR3 sequences, approximately 15% of them singletons. This specimen consisted of CD4+ T cells sorted from PBMCs, obtained roughly 24 months after vaccination. All receptors derive from a man between 50 and 70 years old who received an inactivated influenza vaccine. CDR3s include the opening cysteine and the closing phenylalanine or tryptophan. The D gene is left open where the match is weak. Clone size, where shown, is once, few, many, or a class for clones that have expanded.

CDR3 length: 15
V gene: TRBV4-1
D gene: .
clone size: few
J gene: TRBJ2-5
CDR3 protein: CASSQDHGGGETQYF
CDR3 DNA: TGCGCCAGCAGCCAAGATCACGGGGGCGGGGAGACCCAGTACTTC

CDR3 length: 13
V gene: TRBV20-1
D gene: .
clone size: .
J gene: TRBJ2-5
CDR3 protein: CSATTRLLETQYF
CDR3 DNA: TGCAGTGCTACGACTAGGCTTTTAGAGACCCAGTACTTC

CDR3 length: 14
V gene: TRBV20-1
D gene: .
clone size: few
J gene: TRBJ2-7
CDR3 protein: CSATSPGVSYEQYF
CDR3 DNA: TGCAGTGCTACGTCCCCGGGTGTCTCCTACGAGCAGTACTTC

CDR3 length: 14
V gene: TRBV20-1
D gene: TRBD1
clone size: .
J gene: TRBJ2-7
CDR3 protein: CSARPGTGAYEQYF
CDR3 DNA: TGCAGTGCTAGGCCCGGGACAGGGGCCTACGAGCAGTACTTC

CDR3 length: 13
V gene: TRBV10-3
D gene: .
clone size: few
J gene: TRBJ2-2
CDR3 protein: CAISDTNTGELFF
CDR3 DNA: TGTGCCATCAGTGATACGAACACCGGGGAGCTGTTTTTT

CDR3 length: 15
V gene: TRBV18
D gene: TRBD1
clone size: few
J gene: TRBJ2-7
CDR3 protein: CASSPGTGSSYEQYF
CDR3 DNA: TGTGCCAGCTCACCAGGGACAGGGAGTTCCTACGAGCAGTACTTC

CDR3 length: 15
V gene: TRBV30
D gene: .
clone size: .
J gene: TRBJ1-4
CDR3 protein: CAWGKSAGTNEKLFF
CDR3 DNA: TGTGCCTGGGGGAAATCGGCAGGGACTAATGAAAAACTGTTTTTT

CDR3 length: 12
V gene: TRBV3-1
D gene: .
clone size: .
J gene: TRBJ1-1
CDR3 protein: CASSRGWLEAFF
CDR3 DNA: TGTGCCAGCAGCCGTGGGTGGCTGGAAGCTTTCTTT

CDR3 length: 14
V gene: TRBV29-1
D gene: TRBD1
clone size: few
J gene: TRBJ2-7
CDR3 protein: CSVRPGQGTYEQYF
CDR3 DNA: TGCAGCGTCCGCCCGGGACAGGGGACCTACGAGCAGTACTTC

CDR3 length: 17
V gene: TRBV15
D gene: TRBD1
clone size: .
J gene: TRBJ2-2
CDR3 protein: CATSEGPQGRFTGELFF
CDR3 DNA: TGTGCCACCAGCGAGGGACCACAGGGGCGTTTCACCGGGGAGCTGTTTTTT

CDR3 length: 13
V gene: TRBV20-1
D gene: .
clone size: few
J gene: TRBJ1-1
CDR3 protein: CSAGGGLNTEAFF
CDR3 DNA: TGCAGTGCTGGGGGCGGGCTGAACACTGAAGCTTTCTTT

CDR3 length: 17
V gene: TRBV4-1
D gene: TRBD1
clone size: few
J gene: TRBJ2-4
CDR3 protein: CASSRWTGDLAKNIQYF
CDR3 DNA: TGCGCCAGCAGCCGTTGGACAGGGGATTTAGCCAAAAACATTCAGTACTTC

CDR3 length: 18
V gene: TRBV10-3
D gene: TRBD2
clone size: .
J gene: TRBJ2-1
CDR3 protein: CAISEPPGTSGRGDEQFF
CDR3 DNA: TGTGCCATCAGTGAGCCACCCGGGACTAGCGGGAGAGGGGATGAGCAGTTCTTC

CDR3 length: 13
V gene: TRBV4-2
D gene: .
clone size: few
J gene: TRBJ1-2
CDR3 protein: CASSQRADYGYTF
CDR3 DNA: TGTGCCAGCAGCCAACGGGCGGACTATGGCTACACCTTC

CDR3 length: 11
V gene: TRBV20-1
D gene: .
clone size: .
J gene: TRBJ2-7
CDR3 protein: CSARTGDEQYF
CDR3 DNA: TGCAGTGCCCGAACGGGGGACGAGCAGTACTTC

CDR3 length: 15
V gene: TRBV3-1
D gene: TRBD2
clone size: few
J gene: TRBJ2-1
CDR3 protein: CASSAPGLVTYEQFF
CDR3 DNA: TGTGCCAGCAGCGCACCGGGACTAGTGACTTATGAGCAGTTCTTC

CDR3 length: 15
V gene: TRBV5-1
D gene: .
clone size: .
J gene: TRBJ1-2
CDR3 protein: CASSLWRGINYGYTF
CDR3 DNA: TGCGCCAGCAGCTTGTGGCGGGGTATTAACTATGGCTACACCTTC

CDR3 length: 13
V gene: TRBV29-1
D gene: .
clone size: .
J gene: TRBJ2-1
CDR3 protein: CSVTGNIYNEQFF
CDR3 DNA: TGCAGCGTTACAGGGAATATCTACAATGAGCAGTTCTTC

CDR3 length: 13
V gene: TRBV4-3
D gene: .
clone size: .
J gene: TRBJ2-1
CDR3 protein: CASSQDWGAEQFF
CDR3 DNA: TGCGCCAGCAGCCAAGATTGGGGGGCTGAGCAGTTCTTC

CDR3 length: 17
V gene: TRBV18
D gene: .
clone size: many
J gene: TRBJ2-2
CDR3 protein: CASSPPSGAPNTGELFF
CDR3 DNA: TGTGCCAGCTCACCCCCTAGTGGGGCACCGAACACCGGGGAGCTGTTTTTT

CDR3 length: 15
V gene: TRBV28
D gene: TRBD1
clone size: few
J gene: TRBJ1-5
CDR3 protein: CASSFDRVPNQPQHF
CDR3 DNA: TGTGCCAGCAGTTTCGACAGGGTTCCTAATCAGCCCCAGCATTTT

CDR3 length: 12
V gene: TRBV29-1
D gene: TRBD2
clone size: .
J gene: TRBJ2-3
CDR3 protein: CSGVTSGDTQYF
CDR3 DNA: TGCAGCGGAGTGACTAGCGGAGATACGCAGTATTTT

CDR3 length: 12
V gene: TRBV20-1
D gene: .
clone size: once
J gene: TRBJ1-5
CDR3 protein: CSMTGSNQPQHF
CDR3 DNA: TGCAGCATGACAGGTAGCAATCAGCCCCAGCATTTT

CDR3 length: 12
V gene: TRBV12-3/TRBV12-4
D gene: .
clone size: many
J gene: TRBJ2-2
CDR3 protein: CASSPDVGELFF
CDR3 DNA: TGTGCCAGCAGCCCGGATGTCGGGGAGCTGTTTTTT

CDR3 length: 15
V gene: TRBV15
D gene: .
clone size: .
J gene: TRBJ2-5
CDR3 protein: CATSRDRARQETQYF
CDR3 DNA: TGTGCCACCAGCAGAGATCGGGCTCGCCAAGAGACCCAGTACTTC

CDR3 length: 13
V gene: TRBV5-1
D gene: .
clone size: .
J gene: TRBJ2-7
CDR3 protein: CASSLVGSPVKYF
CDR3 DNA: TGCGCCAGCAGCTTGGTGGGTAGTCCCGTGAAGTACTTC

CDR3 length: 17
V gene: TRBV24-1
D gene: .
clone size: many
J gene: TRBJ2-3
CDR3 protein: CATSDLGETGTLAAQYF
CDR3 DNA: TGTGCCACCAGTGATTTGGGCGAGACTGGAACCCTTGCCGCGCAGTATTTT

CDR3 length: 15
V gene: TRBV20-1
D gene: TRBD1
clone size: few
J gene: TRBJ2-1
CDR3 protein: CSARDRQGAFNEQFF
CDR3 DNA: TGCAGTGCTAGAGATCGGCAGGGGGCGTTCAATGAGCAGTTCTTC

CDR3 length: 17
V gene: TRBV5-1
D gene: TRBD1
clone size: many
J gene: TRBJ2-2
CDR3 protein: CASSSWTGSMNTGELFF
CDR3 DNA: TGCGCCAGCAGCTCCTGGACAGGTTCGATGAACACCGGGGAGCTGTTTTTT

CDR3 length: 14
V gene: TRBV24-1
D gene: .
clone size: few
J gene: TRBJ2-5
CDR3 protein: CATSDRRVQETQYF
CDR3 DNA: TGTGCCACCAGTGATCGAAGGGTACAAGAGACCCAGTACTTC

CDR3 length: 14
V gene: TRBV12-3/TRBV12-4
D gene: TRBD1
clone size: .
J gene: TRBJ2-3
CDR3 protein: CASRPGQGTNTQYF
CDR3 DNA: TGTGCCAGCAGACCGGGACAGGGTACGAATACGCAGTATTTT

CDR3 length: 14
V gene: TRBV6-1
D gene: TRBD1
clone size: many
J gene: TRBJ2-7
CDR3 protein: CASTRGTGSYEQYF
CDR3 DNA: TGTGCCAGCACCAGGGGGACAGGATCCTACGAGCAGTACTTC

CDR3 length: 14
V gene: TRBV4-1
D gene: .
clone size: few
J gene: TRBJ2-1
CDR3 protein: CASSQAGIINEQFF
CDR3 DNA: TGCGCCAGCAGCCAGGCCGGGATTATCAATGAGCAGTTCTTC

CDR3 length: 11
V gene: TRBV20-1
D gene: .
clone size: few
J gene: TRBJ2-7
CDR3 protein: CSASDGGEQYF
CDR3 DNA: TGCAGTGCTAGTGACGGCGGAGAGCAGTACTTC

CDR3 length: 13
V gene: TRBV18
D gene: .
clone size: few
J gene: TRBJ2-5
CDR3 protein: CASRRIPSETQYF
CDR3 DNA: TGTGCCAGCCGACGAATCCCTTCAGAGACCCAGTACTTC

CDR3 length: 13
V gene: TRBV11-2
D gene: .
clone size: few
J gene: TRBJ2-7
CDR3 protein: CASSLIWQSEQYF
CDR3 DNA: TGTGCCAGCAGCTTAATTTGGCAGTCCGAGCAGTACTTC

CDR3 length: 17
V gene: TRBV6-2/TRBV6-3
D gene: .
clone size: few
J gene: TRBJ1-2
CDR3 protein: CASSRSLGEGANYGYTF
CDR3 DNA: TGTGCCAGCAGTCGGAGCCTTGGGGAGGGAGCTAACTATGGCTACACCTTC

CDR3 length: 15
V gene: TRBV24-1
D gene: TRBD1
clone size: .
J gene: TRBJ2-5
CDR3 protein: CATSDFRDRQETQYF
CDR3 DNA: TGTGCCACCAGTGATTTCCGGGACAGACAAGAGACCCAGTACTTC

CDR3 length: 17
V gene: TRBV5-1
D gene: .
clone size: .
J gene: TRBJ2-3
CDR3 protein: CASSLARGLASTDTQYF
CDR3 DNA: TGCGCCAGCAGCTTGGCCCGCGGATTAGCTAGCACAGATACGCAGTATTTT

CDR3 length: 15
V gene: TRBV4-1
D gene: TRBD1
clone size: .
J gene: TRBJ2-5
CDR3 protein: CASSHGTGTQETQYF
CDR3 DNA: TGCGCCAGCAGCCACGGGACAGGGACCCAAGAGACCCAGTACTTC

CDR3 length: 15
V gene: TRBV15
D gene: TRBD2
clone size: .
J gene: TRBJ2-7
CDR3 protein: CATSRVTGRSYEQYF
CDR3 DNA: TGTGCCACCAGCAGGGTAACCGGGAGGAGCTACGAGCAGTACTTC

CDR3 length: 17
V gene: TRBV10-1
D gene: TRBD2
clone size: .
J gene: TRBJ2-1
CDR3 protein: CASSEAVAGGGLNEQFF
CDR3 DNA: TGCGCCAGCAGTGAGGCGGTAGCGGGGGGAGGTTTGAATGAGCAGTTCTTC